These 20 T cell receptor beta chains share one sample of origin, sequenced in a study of cytomegalovirus exposure and HLA in healthy donors. PCR was performed using 60 Vbeta and 13 Jbeta primers. TCRdb's copy holds only in-frame clones and misses some; the assay was immunoSEQ multiplex PCR. The sample yields 100,000 to 140,000 clones, about four fifths seen once. Input material: PBMCs. These receptors came from a man aged 30 to 39 in good health and CMV-seropositive.

This chain joins TRBV5-1 and TRBJ1-5; TRBD1 matches at 8 bases. Per germline, CDR1 SGHRS and CDR2 YFSETQ. V dropped 4 bases and J dropped 3; count of bases not matched to a gene: 6. This CDR3 spans 15 amino acids. The CDR3 protein is CASSESGQANQPQHF. As DNA, the CDR3 is TGCGCCAGCAGCGAGTCGGGACAGGCCAATCAGCCCCAGCATTTT.

This chain joins TRBV18 and TRBJ2-1; 14 positions agree with TRBD2. CDR1 and CDR2 (germline): KGHSH, LQKENI. This CDR3 contains 14 residues. Losses at the gene ends were 6 bases for V and 11 bases for J; bases not matched to a gene: 6. CDR3 sequence reads: CASSMTSGGAQQFF. In DNA form, the CDR3 reads TGTGCCAGCTCTATGACTAGCGGGGGGGCCCAGCAGTTCTTC.

The chain is built from TRBV6-1 and TRBJ2-7; TRBD1 is a possible D gene (5 bases). Per the germline V gene, CDR1 is MNHNS and CDR2 is SASEGT. With 9 bases removed from V and 2 bases from J, the gap between germline ends came to 17 bases. This CDR3 has 14 residues. In DNA, the CDR3 is TGTGCCAGTGGGGCCCAGGGCTTACCCTACGAGCAGTACTTC. Residues: CASGAQGLPYEQYF.

This clone has just one count. The chain is built from TRBV5-1 and TRBJ1-1; D is ambiguous. Per germline, CDR1 SGHRS and CDR2 YFSETQ. There are 14 residues in the CDR3. Trimming stripped 0 bases from V and 0 bases from J, with 6 bases between. CDR3 amino acids: CASSLALLNTEAFF. The CDR3 DNA reads as TGCGCCAGCAGCTTGGCTCTCCTGAACACTGAAGCTTTCTTT.

This chain joins TRBV7-9 and TRBJ2-1; 7 nucleotides align to TRBD1. The CDR3 runs 15 residues. The V gene's germline CDR1 is SEHNR and CDR2 FQNEAQ (reference sequence). Unmatched junction bases numbered 11, after V lost 6 bases and J lost 6 bases. For the CDR3, the DNA is TGTGCCAGCAGTTCTCGACAGGGTTCTGGCAATGAGCAGTTCTTC. Translation: CASSSRQGSGNEQFF. The full variable domain, its missing parts supplied by reference TRBV7-9 and TRBJ2-1, is DTGVSQNPRHKITKRGQNVTFRCDPISEHNRLYWYRQTLGQGPEFLTYFQNEAQLEKSRLLSDRFSAERPKGSFSTLEIQRTEQGDSAMYLCASSSRQGSGNEQFFGPGTRLTVL.

This chain's CDR3 is CASTTWSLAEQYF. The CDR3 DNA sequence: TGTGCCAGCACCACCTGGTCCCTGGCCGAGCAGTACTTC. V is TRBV6-4 and J is TRBJ2-7, with no clear D. Trimming took 7 bases from V and 6 from J, leaving 16 bases between them. There are 13 residues in the CDR3. CDR1 and CDR2 (germline): MRHNA, SNTAGT.

The sample holds a few counts of this clone. V is TRBV5-1 and J is TRBJ2-7, with TRBD2 identical over 8 bases. CDR1 and CDR2 from the germline V gene are SGHRS and YFSETQ. This CDR3 is 12 amino acids long. V shed 7 bases and J 2 bases; nucleotides not matched to a gene: 2. CDR3 DNA: TGCGCCAGCCGGGGGGGTGCCTACGAGCAGTACTTC. Translating it yields CASRGGAYEQYF.

CDR3 DNA sequence: TGTGCCAGCTCACCAGGTACGCCGGGGCAGTACTTC. Translating gives CASSPGTPGQYF. The V call is TRBV18, the J call TRBJ2-7; D not resolved. This CDR3 has 12 amino acids. V was pared by 2 bases and J by 9 bases, with 11 bases between. Per germline, CDR1 KGHSH and CDR2 LQKENI.

This clone was recorded once. The chain is built from TRBV28 and TRBJ2-5; TRBD2 matches at 7 bases. Per the germline V gene, CDR1 is MDHEN and CDR2 is SYDVKM. There are 15 residues in the CDR3. Trimming took 2 bases from V and 0 from J; bases not matched to a gene: 3. The CDR3 DNA is TGTGCCAGCAGTTTAGCGGGGGAGTACCAAGAGACCCAGTACTTC. Its protein product is CASSLAGEYQETQYF.

The genes are TRBV11-3 and TRBJ2-3, with TRBD1 matching over 7 bases. J was trimmed by 6 bases and V by 8 bases; bases with no gene match: 5. The CDR3 sequence is 12 residues long. Germline CDR1 SGHNT, CDR2 YENEEA. The CDR3 loop reads CASGTTGDTQYF. CDR3 coding DNA: TGTGCCAGCGGTACGACAGGGGATACGCAGTATTTT.

The rearrangement uses TRBV15 and TRBJ2-3, with D maybe TRBD2 (7 bases). Germline CDR1 LNHNV, CDR2 YYDKDF (reference sequence). CDR3 length: 15 residues. The V and J ends lost 8 bases and 2 bases respectively, with 17 bases between them. The CDR3 here is CATEEGEGNTDTQYF. The CDR3 region has the DNA TGTGCCACCGAGGAGGGGGAGGGGAACACAGATACGCAGTATTTT.

The chain recombines TRBV4-1 with TRBJ2-3; TRBD2 agrees at 9 bases. The CDR3 has 16 amino acids. Germline CDR1 is MGHRA and CDR2 is YSYEKL. The junction had 12 bases not matched to a gene; V was cut back by 4 bases and J by 7 bases. The DNA for the CDR3 is TGCGCCAGCAGCCCGGCGGGAGCGGGGGGACCTAATACGCAGTATTTT. It yields the protein CASSPAGAGGPNTQYF.

The chain combines TRBV29-1 with TRBJ2-5; D call uncertain. The J call may be in error: the DNA end matches TRBJ2-7 better. Looked up from germline, CDR1 is SQVTM and CDR2 is ANQGSEA. The CDR3 spans 14 residues. The CDR3 bases are TGCAGCGTTGAACTAGTTCACCACTCCTACGAGCAGTACTTC. Its translation is CSVELVHHSYEQYF.

This clone was seen more than once but under ten times. This chain links TRBV6-5 with TRBJ2-4, with TRBD2 as a possible D gene (6 bases). Germline V gene data show CDR1 as MNHEY and CDR2 as SVGAGI. The CDR3 is 16 amino acids. The V gene lost 0 bases and the J gene lost 1 base, with 10 bases spanning the gap. CDR3 DNA sequence: TGTGCCAGCAGTTACTCGATGGAGGGGGCCAAAAACATTCAGTACTTC. The encoded protein is CASSYSMEGAKNIQYF.

As concerns this clone: The junction departs from germline at one end; a sequencing error may be responsible. J is TRBJ1-5 and V is TRBV7-9, with a tentative D call TRBD1 (5 bases). There are 15 residues in the CDR3. Germline-derived CDR1 and CDR2 are SEHNR and FQNEAQ (reference sequence). The CDR3 loop is CSSSGGWGGNQPQHF. CDR3 bases: TGTTCCAGCAGCGGGGGATGGGGGGGCAATCAGCCCCAGCATTTT.

The rearrangement joins TRBV14 to TRBJ2-3, with a weak D call TRBD2 (6 bases). Looked up from germline, CDR1 is SGHDN and CDR2 is FVKESK. The CDR3 sequence is 14 residues long. V shed 5 bases and J shed 6 bases, with 15 bases lying between them. The CDR3 loop is CASSAGTPPDTQYF. DNA of the CDR3: TGTGCCAGCAGCGCCGGGACTCCCCCCGATACGCAGTATTTT.

The chain has TRBV19 and TRBJ2-7; the match to TRBD1 covers 8 bases. Germline loops: CDR1 LNHDA, CDR2 SQIVND (reference sequence). V shed 8 bases, J shed 4 bases, and the junction held 7 bases outside the gene matches. CDR3 length: 13 residues. Here the CDR3 DNA reads TGTGCCAGTGCCGACAGGGGTGAATACGAGCAGTACTTC. This codes for CASADRGEYEQYF.

This chain uses TRBV11-3 with TRBJ2-7, with unresolved D. Between the trimmed V and J ends, which lost 1 base and 0 bases, there was a span of 7 bases. The germline V gene has CDR1 SGHNT and CDR2 YENEEA. This CDR3 contains 14 residues. Written as DNA, the CDR3 is TGTGCCAGCAGCTTAGGCCCCAGCTCCTACGAGCAGTACTTC. Its protein is CASSLGPSSYEQYF. Drawing the rest from reference TRBV11-3 and TRBJ2-7, the complete variable domain is EAGVVQSPRYKIIEKKQPVAFWCNPISGHNTLYWYLQNLGQGPELLIRYENEEAVDDSQLPKDRFSAERLKGVDSTLKIQPAELGDSAVYLCASSLGPSSYEQYFGPGTRLTVT.

V usage is TRBV19 and J usage is TRBJ2-2, with unresolved D. V was cut by 3 bases and J by 0 bases, with 5 bases left in between. CDR1 is LNHDA, CDR2 SQIVND, per germline (reference sequence). The CDR3 spans 14 residues. The CDR3 DNA reads as TGTGCCAGTAGTATGGCCCCGAACACCGGGGAGCTGTTTTTT. It codes for CASSMAPNTGELFF.

The rearrangement links TRBV7-2 to TRBJ2-1, with 7 positions matching TRBD2. Germline assignment: CDR1 SGHTA and CDR2 FQGNSA. After removal of 5 bases from V and 9 bases from J, the junction contained 13 bases not matched to a gene. This CDR3 comprises 15 residues. The CDR3 bases are TGTGCCAGCAGCCTGATTGGACTAGTAATTGGTGAGCAGTTCTTC. Translation: CASSLIGLVIGEQFF.